This T cell receptor beta chain was sequenced for a study of regulatory T cells in long-lasting Graves disease. This clonotype has at least ten counts. No antigen is known for it. Through Arm-PCR of CDR3 regions and iRepertoire HTBI primers, TCR beta libraries were built. TCRdb called the multiplex PCR reads again in MiXCR, with one record for every CDR3 protein. The sample yields approximately 490,000 distinct CDR3 sequences, roughly 15% seen once. Time point described: newly diagnosed GD, antithyroid drugs for less than 3 months. Scientists built the TCR library using RNA that was extracted from PBMCs. Investigators report Graves' disease was diagnosed under American Thyroid Association guidelines. Study-wide points: Not thyroid tissue but only peripheral blood was studied.

The CDR3 runs 15 residues. Germline V lookup: CDR1 SGHAT, CDR2 FQNNGV. With 3 bases removed from V and 4 bases from J, the gap between germline ends came to 16 bases. This sample was also put to use in a study of T cells in Graves' hyperthyroidism and ophthalmopathy. That paper notes: Exclusion followed for patients with uncontrolled infection, other autoimmune disease, pregnancy or lactation. Before onset, by a median of around 6.1 months, the model predicted ophthalmopathy.

The genes are TRBV11-2 and TRBJ2-7, with D perhaps matching TRBD1 (6 bases). The origin of this receptor is a man in his forties with Graves disease. The sample consisted of peripheral blood mononuclear cells (PBMCs), taken at new diagnosis, from a patient treated with antithyroid drugs. The CDR3 loop is CASSFRQVGDYEQYF. The CDR3, as DNA: TGTGCCAGCAGCTTTCGACAGGTGGGGGATTACGAGCAGTACTTC.